This T cell receptor beta chain comes out of a study of CD8+CD57+ T cells in acquired aplastic anemia. The wider study: Each DNA sample taken from sorted CD4+ and CD8+ cells came to around 3.4 ug on average. Study conclusions and caveats: The study identified about 30 CD8+ CDR3 sequences shared by patients and controls.

TCR beta VDJ and CDR3 profiling used genomic DNA as template. Each CDR3 protein gets one entry after TCRdb re-called the reads with MiXCR. The sample lists more than 200,000 distinct CDR3 sequences, under 50% occurring once. A note on this clonotype: Antigen specificity is unknown.

CD8+CD57+ cell expansion had been shown by flow cytometry in patients chosen for sequencing. The CDR3 has 12 amino acids. Germline V lookup: CDR1 SQVTM, CDR2 ANQGSEA. J lost 7 bases, V lost 3 bases, and 5 bases had no gene match. What was sequenced was sorted CD4+, CD8+, or CD8+CD57+ T cells (not recorded which) from PBMCs. This clonotype originated in a human donor with aplastic anemia. The genes are TRBV29-1 and TRBJ1-2; 7 nucleotides agree with TRBD1. CDR3 sequence: CSVDRQGGGYTF. The CDR3 nucleotides read TGCAGCGTTGATCGGCAGGGGGGTGGCTACACCTTC.